This T cell receptor (beta chain) was identified during a study of identical twins. TCRdb independently ran MiXCR on the 5' RACE reads; one entry per CDR3 protein. The sample lists about 720,000 distinct CDR3 sequences, 15% to 20% occurring once. This CDR3 is 16 amino acids long. Per the germline V gene, CDR1 is SGHRS and CDR2 is YFSETQ. V was shortened by 1 base and J by 3 bases, with 15 bases between the two germline ends. The same sample was also used in a study of T cells expressing NK-cell markers.

Sample: PBMCs. The chain has TRBV5-1 and TRBJ2-3; D may match TRBD1 or TRBD2 (5 bases each). The TCR was taken from a woman younger than 30 in good health. The CDR3 DNA follows: TGCGCCAGCAGCTTGAGGGACCTAACTCGGACAGATACGCAGTATTTT. Translated: CASSLRDLTRTDTQYF. Supplemented by reference TRBV5-1 and TRBJ2-3, the full variable domain reads KAGVTQTPRYLIKTRGQQVTLSCSPISGHRSVSWYQQTPGQGLQFLFEYFSETQRNKGNFPGRFSGRQFSNSRSEMNVSTLELGDSALYLCASSLRDLTRTDTQYFGPGTRLTVL.